This is a list of T cell receptor beta chains from one sample in a study of blood T cell repertoires in COVID-19. Clones were read by immunoSEQ multiplex PCR, and TCRdb kept only the in-frame ones, dropping some. Among more than 95,000 clones, 70% to 90% were seen once, and the ten largest hold around 4%. Material for sequencing was peripheral blood. The receptor source for this set is a man aged 55-75 years with acute or convalescent COVID-19. CDR3s include the opening cysteine and the closing phenylalanine or tryptophan. Fields, in order: CDR3 protein, CDR3 DNA, V gene, clone size, J gene, D gene. D genes are given only for firm matches. The size field is filled for only some rows; it gives once, few, many or a size class.

CASSGPTVYEQFF TGTGCCAGCAGTGGGCCAACCGTCTATGAGCAGTTCTTC TRBV28 . TRBJ2-1 .
CASSFSRGETQYF TGTGCCAGCAGCTTTTCCCGGGGAGAGACCCAGTACTTC TRBV5-8 . TRBJ2-5 .
CASSLGGRQSYEQFF TGTGCCAGCAGCTTAGGCGGGAGGCAGTCATATGAGCAGTTCTTC TRBV11-3 . TRBJ2-1 TRBD2
CASSARAGTGRGEQFF TGTGCCAGCAGCGCCCGAGCCGGGACAGGGAGAGGTGAGCAGTTCTTC TRBV5-4 . TRBJ2-1 TRBD1
CASSLGSGATDTQYF TGTGCCAGCAGCTTAGGGTCTGGGGCGACAGATACGCAGTATTTT TRBV11-3 . TRBJ2-3 .
CASIPGGQGSDEQYF TGCGCCAGCATTCCCGGGGGACAGGGTTCCGACGAGCAGTACTTC TRBV5-1 . TRBJ2-7 TRBD1
CASAQDFYGYTF TGTGCTAGTGCCCAGGACTTCTATGGCTACACCTTC TRBV12-5 . TRBJ1-2 .
CASSLGQGMNTEAFF TGTGCCAGCAGCTTGGGACAGGGCATGAACACTGAAGCTTTCTTT TRBV5-4 . TRBJ1-1 TRBD1
CASTQTSGGPDTQYF TGTGCCAGCACCCAGACTAGCGGGGGACCAGATACGCAGTATTTT TRBV7-3 once TRBJ2-3 TRBD2
CASSQRRTNYGYTF TGTGCCAGCAGCCAGAGGCGAACTAACTATGGCTACACCTTC TRBV3-1/TRBV3-2 . TRBJ1-2 .
CASSPRDYGHTF TGTGCCAGCAGTCCGCGTGACTATGGCCACACCTTC TRBV12-3/TRBV12-4 . TRBJ1-2 .
CASSPRRLNTEAFF TGCGCCAGCAGCCCTAGGCGGCTCAACACTGAAGCTTTCTTT TRBV5-1 . TRBJ1-1 .
CASSESGRQNTGELFF TGCGCCAGCAGTGAGTCGGGGAGGCAGAACACCGGGGAGCTGTTTTTT TRBV10-1 . TRBJ2-2 .
CASSTGGNEKLFF TGTGCCAGTAGTACAGGGGGGAACGAAAAACTGTTTTTT TRBV19 . TRBJ1-4 TRBD1
CSENQQTDTQYF TGCAGCGAAAACCAACAAACAGATACGCAGTATTTT TRBV29-1 . TRBJ2-3 .
CASSSSGRETQYF TGTGCCAGCAGCTCTAGCGGGAGGGAGACCCAGTACTTC TRBV3-1/TRBV3-2 . TRBJ2-5 TRBD2
CASSLGGNSYEQYF TGCGCCAGCAGCTTGGGGGGCAACTCCTACGAGCAGTACTTC TRBV5-1 . TRBJ2-7 .
CASSPGKNYGYTF TGTGCCAGCAGCCCAGGGAAGAACTATGGCTACACCTTC TRBV12-3/TRBV12-4 many TRBJ1-2 .
CASSVASGGGTDTQYF TGTGCCAGCAGCGTGGCTAGCGGGGGAGGCACAGATACGCAGTATTTT TRBV7-3 . TRBJ2-3 TRBD2
CASLRGGGGQPQHF TGTGCCAGCCTTAGGGGGGGCGGAGGGCAGCCCCAGCATTTT TRBV2 . TRBJ1-5 .
CATKTSGMRNIQYF TGTGCCACCAAGACTAGCGGGATGAGAAACATTCAGTACTTC TRBV24-1 . TRBJ2-4 TRBD2
CALVGGQSNSPLHF TGTGCCTTGGTCGGGGGACAGAGTAATTCACCCCTCCACTTT TRBV30 . TRBJ1-6 TRBD1
CASSPLRVGELFF TGTGCCAGCAGCCCCTTAAGAGTCGGGGAGCTGTTTTTT TRBV11-2 . TRBJ2-2 .
CASTVTGGGYGYTF TGTGCCAGCACCGTGACAGGGGGAGGCTATGGCTACACCTTC TRBV7-2 . TRBJ1-2 TRBD1
CASSNRQTPHDTQYF TGTGCCAGCAGTAATCGACAGACTCCTCACGATACGCAGTATTTT TRBV6-5 . TRBJ2-3 .
CASSTGTSGGVQYF TGTGCCAGCAGCACGGGGACTAGCGGGGGTGTGCAGTACTTC TRBV5-4 . TRBJ2-7 TRBD2
CASSPGQYNSPLHF TGTGCCAGCTCACCAGGACAGTATAATTCACCCCTCCACTTT TRBV18 . TRBJ1-6 .
CASSPVVGGDTDTQYF TGTGCCAGCAGCCCAGTGGTGGGGGGTGACACAGATACGCAGTATTTT TRBV7-9 few TRBJ2-3 .
CASRTTGPNGYTF TGTGCCAGCAGGACGACAGGGCCAAATGGCTACACCTTC TRBV27 . TRBJ1-2 TRBD1